The text below deals with one T cell receptor (beta chain). Assay used: immunoSEQ multiplex PCR; TCRdb lists only in-frame clones, some missing. Among 95,000 to 150,000 clones listed, over 75% were seen once. The data originate from a study of blood T cell repertoires in COVID-19. Germline assignment: CDR1 MNHEY and CDR2 SMNVEV (reference sequence). The CDR3 loop spans 12 amino acids. V was cut by 6 bases and J by 5 bases, with 7 bases left in between. The chain couples TRBV27 to TRBJ2-2; D gene uncertain. The specimen was peripheral blood. This TCR was sampled from a man aged 55-75 years with active or convalescent COVID-19. The CDR3 bases are TGTGCCAGCAGCTTCCCTACCGGGGAGCTGTTTTTT. Translated, it gives CASSFPTGELFF.